The T cell receptor beta chain under discussion was sequenced for a study of blood T cell repertoires in COVID-19. Study-wide context: COVID-19 samples collected from the United States, Italy and Spain covered acute and convalescent phases. From T cells, B-cell-depleted T cells, or PBMCs came the material, which was cDNA or gDNA.

Per the original methods: Cell counts per sample came from amplifying reference gene primers. The table came from immunoSEQ multiplex PCR; TCRdb's copy has only in-frame clones and leaves some out. V, J and clone size derive from that table, while D and trimming were established from the DNA sequence. The sample records about 380,000 clones, more than 75% being singletons. In germline, CDR1 is SGHVS, CDR2 FQNEAQ. With 5 bases removed from V and 0 bases from J, the gap between germline ends came to 10 bases. The CDR3 has 14 amino acids. V gene TRBV7-8 combines with J gene TRBJ1-1; D unresolved. This clonotype was sampled from a human donor with acute or convalescent COVID-19. The donor label of this sample is uncertain. The sequencing input was peripheral blood. The CDR3 DNA reads TGTGCCAGCAGCCCCAGGCTGATGAACACTGAAGCTTTCTTT. Translated, it gives CASSPRLMNTEAFF.